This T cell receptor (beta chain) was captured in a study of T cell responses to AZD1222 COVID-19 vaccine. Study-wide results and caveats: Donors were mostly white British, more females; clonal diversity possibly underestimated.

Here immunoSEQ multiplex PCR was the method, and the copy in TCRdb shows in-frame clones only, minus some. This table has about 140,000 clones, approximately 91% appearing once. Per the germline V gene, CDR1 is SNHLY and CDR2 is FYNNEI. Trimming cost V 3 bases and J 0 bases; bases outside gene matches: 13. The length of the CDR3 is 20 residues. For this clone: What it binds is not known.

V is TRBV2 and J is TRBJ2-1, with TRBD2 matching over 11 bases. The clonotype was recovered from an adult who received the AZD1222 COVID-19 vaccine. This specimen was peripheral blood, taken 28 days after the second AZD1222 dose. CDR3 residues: CASSEWGLAGGLRSYNEQFF. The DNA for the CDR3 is TGTGCCAGCAGTGAGTGGGGTCTAGCGGGAGGTCTTCGCTCCTACAATGAGCAGTTCTTC.